This T cell receptor beta chain is from a study of Graves' ophthalmopathy and Graves' hyperthyroidism (dated by TCRdb to the late 2010s). In terms of the full investigation: Stable hyperthyroidism was defined as no progression to ophthalmopathy within 18 months of follow-up. To tell Graves' ophthalmopathy apart from Graves' hyperthyroidism, and to predict which patients would progress to ophthalmopathy, the study relied on TCR beta repertoire signatures. In total, around 130 blood samples were TCR-sequenced: around 42 ophthalmopathy, under 80 hyperthyroidism and roughly 17 hyperthyroidism-to-ophthalmopathy patients. To explore V-J signatures that distinguish ophthalmopathy from hyperthyroidism, a discovery set of 100 patients was enrolled, made up of 40 to 45 with ophthalmopathy and 57 with stable hyperthyroidism. The independent validation cohort included approximately 19 hyperthyroidism patients plus 17 patients who later progressed from hyperthyroidism to ophthalmopathy. In over 5 hyperthyroidism patients, the T-cell repertoires found in thyroid tissue were compared with those found in blood. After sampling, hyperthyroidism patients received methimazole starting at 30 mg daily, and ophthalmopathy patients received high-dose intravenous methylprednisolone.

Hyperthyroidism patients were newly diagnosed, were aged 18 to 65 years, and had a disease duration under 2 months. Patients with other autoimmune diseases, uncontrolled infections, pregnancy or lactation were excluded. Diagnosis was based on clinical symptoms, serum thyroxine, TRAb, thyroid ultrasound and orbital computed tomography. Total RNA was extracted with Trizol reagent and quality-checked on an Agilent 2100 Bioanalyzer. General conclusions and limits of the study: In validation, the model predicted ophthalmopathy progression with 55% to 71% sensitivity and 72% to 80% specificity; eleven to twelve predicted patients were CT-confirmed with GO in a median of around 6.5 months. Most of the expanded thyroid clonotypes with a frequency above 0.001 were also detected in blood, and it was suggested that the thyroid immune response may be reflected by blood repertoires. In cross-validation, the 13-signature model distinguished ophthalmopathy from stable hyperthyroidism with about 88% sensitivity and around 81% specificity, and in the test set the corresponding values were roughly 80% and 76%. No statistical method was used to predetermine the sample size, and group allocation was not hidden from the investigators.

With respect to this clonotype: Its antigen is unknown. No base qualities exist here, and no much larger clone lies one base off it.

CDR1 and CDR2 are read off the germline V gene (reference sequence) as SEHNR and FQNEAQ. The V end loses 8 bases and the J end loses 4 bases, and a stretch of 18 bases separates them. The CDR3 spans 16 residues, from the cysteine through the phenylalanine. Only the CDR3 DNA stays, 48 bases, in frame from base 1. For repertoire sequencing, TCR beta CDR3 regions were amplified from RNA transcripts. A first-round RT-PCR used HTBI primers with the Qiagen OneStep RT-PCR kit, followed by a second-round multiplex PCR, size selection and purification. The libraries underwent paired-end sequencing with 100 bp reads on an Illumina HiSeq2000. The source study handled its data this way. SOAPnuke was used for read processing, and reads with adapters, uncalled bases, a mean Phred below 15, or no exact constant-primer or identifier match were discarded. High-quality paired reads were merged with COPE v1.2.5. Each unique nucleotide sequence was defined as a clonotype, and clonotypes were aligned to IMGT TRB V, D and J references with MiTCR v1.1. The analysis was limited to V-J combinations with a frequency above 0.0001, which together covered over 99% of the repertoires. A TCR clonal expansion and chaos score per V-J combination was defined as the ratio of F50 clonal expansion to chaos observed in the TCRdist matrix. Welch's t-statistics and random forest were used to reduce the features to some 13 V-J combinations, which were then used as input to a naive Bayes classifier. Thyroid-blood repertoire similarity was quantified with the Morisita-Horn index. TCRdb redid the processing of the public reads, applying fastp at Q25 and MiXCR, and retained in-frame beta chains. Under each unique CDR3 protein, matching rows form one entry showing the most common genes and DNA. TCRdb's processing, not the authors', yielded these V and J calls. A total of around 1,000,000 distinct CDR3 sequences appear in this sample, 35% to 45% of them only once. The top ten constitute more than 9.5% of the sample.

The chain is made from TRBV7-9 and TRBJ2-6; a confident D gene designation cannot be given. Sequencing was carried out using peripheral blood or thyroid tissue (not recorded which). The TCR sequence derives from an adult man with Graves' hyperthyroidism. CDR3 sequence: CASGYPLVGGANVLTF. The DNA is TGTGCCAGCGGCTATCCCCTAGTAGGAGGGGCCAACGTCCTGACTTTC.